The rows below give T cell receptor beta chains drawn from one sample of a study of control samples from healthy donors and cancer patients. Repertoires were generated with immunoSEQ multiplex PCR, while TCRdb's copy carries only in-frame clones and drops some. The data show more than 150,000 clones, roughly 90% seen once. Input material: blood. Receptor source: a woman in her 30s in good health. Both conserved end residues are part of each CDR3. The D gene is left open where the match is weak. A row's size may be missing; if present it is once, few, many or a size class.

TGTGCCAGCAGTTTTCGGGCCTTCCAAGAAGCTTTCTTT,CASSFRAFQEAFF,TRBJ1-1,-,TRBV27,-,13
TGTGCCAGTAGCTTACAGGGGCCCGGGGCCAACGTCCTGACTTTC,CASSLQGPGANVLTF,TRBJ2-6,TRBD1,TRBV19,-,15
TGTGCCAGTAGCCCCCGGGGACAGGGGACCCCTGAAGCTTTCTTT,CASSPRGQGTPEAFF,TRBJ1-1,TRBD1,TRBV19,-,15
TGTGCCAGCAGCTATAGCGGGAGGTACGAGCAGTACTTC,CASSYSGRYEQYF,TRBJ2-7,TRBD2,TRBV28,-,13
TGTGCCTGGAGTGTACCCTTCGGCCTCCAGGGGGCGATCGGTAACATTCAGTACTTC,CAWSVPFGLQGAIGNIQYF,TRBJ2-4,TRBD1,TRBV30,once,19
TGCGCCAGCAGCTTGGCCCCGGGACAGGGGGCAGATACGCAGTATTTT,CASSLAPGQGADTQYF,TRBJ2-3,TRBD1,TRBV5-1,-,16
TGTGCCAGCAGCCAAGAGACTAGCGGGGGTAACTACGAGCAGTACTTC,CASSQETSGGNYEQYF,TRBJ2-7,TRBD2,TRBV4-2,-,16
TGTGCCAGCAGTGACGGCCCTCAGCCGGGGGGCTACACCTTC,CASSDGPQPGGYTF,TRBJ1-2,-,TRBV2,-,14
TGTGCCAGCAGCGCCGGACAGGGCGGGGGCTATGGCTACACCTTC,CASSAGQGGGYGYTF,TRBJ1-2,TRBD1,TRBV9,-,15
TGTGCCAGCTCACCTAACTTAGGGGAGCAGTTCTTC,CASSPNLGEQFF,TRBJ2-1,-,TRBV18,-,12
TGTGCCAGCAGCGCAGAGGTGGGAGGAACGCAGTATTTT,CASSAEVGGTQYF,TRBJ2-3,-,TRBV27,-,13
TGCGCCAGCAGCCAACCGGGACAGGGGATTTATGGCTACACCTTC,CASSQPGQGIYGYTF,TRBJ1-2,TRBD1,TRBV4-1,-,15
TGTGCCAGCAGAGGATTGGAAGAGGGAACTCAGCCCCAGCATTTT,CASRGLEEGTQPQHF,TRBJ1-5,-,TRBV27,-,15
TGTGCCAGCAGAACCCCCGGGGGGGGCAATGAAAAACTGTTTTTT,CASRTPGGGNEKLFF,TRBJ1-4,-,TRBV28,-,15
TGTGCCACCAGTGACCAGGACACACTCGAGCAGTACTTC,CATSDQDTLEQYF,TRBJ2-7,-,TRBV24-1,once,13
TGTGCCAGCAGCTCTAGGAACAGGAACAACTATGGCTACACCTTC,CASSSRNRNNYGYTF,TRBJ1-2,-,TRBV11-3,-,15
TGTGCCAGCAGTCCCGGGCTGGGTATCCCAGATACGCAGTATTTT,CASSPGLGIPDTQYF,TRBJ2-3,-,TRBV6-1,-,15
TGTGCCACCAGGTCTCTCAGGGGGCTGAGGACTAGCGTTCGCGAGACCCAGTACTTC,CATRSLRGLRTSVRETQYF,TRBJ2-5,-,TRBV15,-,19
TGTGCCAGCGGCCGGGGTTCCTTCTACGAGCAGTACTTC,CASGRGSFYEQYF,TRBJ2-7,-,TRBV6-2/TRBV6-3,-,13
TGTGCCAGCAGCCCGGTCGTGGATGAGCAGTTCTTC,CASSPVVDEQFF,TRBJ2-1,-,TRBV7-2,once,12
TGTGCCAGCGATGACATTAGCAGCTCCGGGGAGCTGTTTTTT,CASDDISSSGELFF,TRBJ2-2,-,TRBV2,-,14
TGTGCCAGCAGTGACCTAGCGGGAGGGCCGGATACGCAGTATTTT,CASSDLAGGPDTQYF,TRBJ2-3,TRBD2,TRBV6-1,once,15
TGTGCCAGCAGCGTAGGGGCCAGTACCTTCTATGGCTACACCTTC,CASSVGASTFYGYTF,TRBJ1-2,-,TRBV9,-,15
TGCGCCAGCAGCCAAGGGACAGGGGGGACAGATACGCAGTATTTT,CASSQGTGGTDTQYF,TRBJ2-3,TRBD1,TRBV4-3,-,15
TGTGCCAGCCGAAAGGGGGAGGGTGGAAATGAGCAGTTCTTC,CASRKGEGGNEQFF,TRBJ2-1,-,TRBV19,once,14
TGTGCCAGCAGCTCTGGCAGTCCCAAAGATGGCTACACCTTC,CASSSGSPKDGYTF,TRBJ1-2,-,TRBV5-4,-,14
TGTGCCAGCAGCTTAGAAGGAGGGCGGTCAACTAATGAAAAACTGTTTTTT,CASSLEGGRSTNEKLFF,TRBJ1-4,-,TRBV7-6,-,17
TGTGCCAGCACCCGGGACAGGGATAATTCACCCCTCCACTTT,CASTRDRDNSPLHF,TRBJ1-6,TRBD1,TRBV6-5,-,14
TGTGCCAGTAGGCCCCGGGACCGGGGGGGCTACACCTTC,CASRPRDRGGYTF,TRBJ1-2,-,TRBV19,-,13
TGTGCCAGCGTTCCTTCGAGCGGCACAAGCTCCTACAATGAGCAGTTCTTC,CASVPSSGTSSYNEQFF,TRBJ2-1,-,TRBV7-9,-,17
TGTGCCATCAGTGAGAAGCGGGAGAGGGGGGAGACCCAGTACTTC,CAISEKRERGETQYF,TRBJ2-5,TRBD2,TRBV10-3,-,15
TGTGCCAGCAGCTCCCGACGTTCCGGGACACACTATGATCCCCAGCATTTT,CASSSRRSGTHYDPQHF,TRBJ1-5,-,TRBV11-3,-,17
TGTGCCAGCAGTTACCGGGACCGCTACGAGCAGTACTTC,CASSYRDRYEQYF,TRBJ2-7,-,TRBV6-2/TRBV6-3,-,13
TGTGCCAGCAGCCCTTGGCTAGCGAACACAGATACGCAGTATTTT,CASSPWLANTDTQYF,TRBJ2-3,-,TRBV5-5,-,15
TGTGCCAGCAGCCTGTCGGGTCCCTTCACCGGGGAGCTGTTTTTT,CASSLSGPFTGELFF,TRBJ2-2,-,TRBV7-3,-,15
TGTGCCAGCAGCTTGGTTCAGAGAACTGAAGCTTTCTTT,CASSLVQRTEAFF,TRBJ1-1,-,TRBV5-6,-,13
TGTGCCAGCAGCTTAGCGGGAGTGAGGCCCTACGAGCAGTACTTC,CASSLAGVRPYEQYF,TRBJ2-7,-,TRBV7-6,-,15
TGTGCCAGCAGTTTATCGGGTGGCGGGGAGCTGTTTTTT,CASSLSGGGELFF,TRBJ2-2,-,TRBV27,-,13
TGTGCCAGCAGCGGCTTCCCGACAGGGATCCAAGAGACCCAGTACTTC,CASSGFPTGIQETQYF,TRBJ2-5,TRBD1,TRBV9,once,16
TGTGCCAGTAGTGAGTTGGAGCAGCCCCAGCATTTT,CASSELEQPQHF,TRBJ1-5,-,TRBV19,-,12
TGCGCCAGCAGCCAAGGCCTGATGGGGGGAAGACAGGAGACCCAGTACTTC,CASSQGLMGGRQETQYF,TRBJ2-5,-,TRBV4-1,-,17
TGTGCCAGCATGGGGCGACAGAGTGAAAAACTGTTTTTT,CASMGRQSEKLFF,TRBJ1-4,-,TRBV28,-,13
TGTGCCAGCAGCTCCGGGGGCTCTGGAAACACCATATATTTT,CASSSGGSGNTIYF,TRBJ1-3,-,TRBV6-5,-,14
TGTGCCACCAGTGATTTCGGCAGGGGATCCCAAGAGACCCAGTACTTC,CATSDFGRGSQETQYF,TRBJ2-5,-,TRBV24-1,-,16
TGCGCCAGCAGCCAGGGACGGAACTATGGCTACACCTTC,CASSQGRNYGYTF,TRBJ1-2,-,TRBV4-1,once,13
TGTGCCAGCTCACCAAATACGGGACAAGGAAACATTCAGTACTTC,CASSPNTGQGNIQYF,TRBJ2-4,-,TRBV18,-,15
TGTGCCAGCAGTGATGAGGGAACTAGCAATCAGCCCCAGCATTTT,CASSDEGTSNQPQHF,TRBJ1-5,-,TRBV2,few,15
TGTGCCAGTAGTATAGCACGTTATAACACCGGGGAGCTGTTTTTT,CASSIARYNTGELFF,TRBJ2-2,-,TRBV19,-,15
TGTGCCAGCAGTGGGCTAGCGGGCACCGGGGAGCTGTTTTTT,CASSGLAGTGELFF,TRBJ2-2,TRBD2,TRBV27,-,14
TGTGCCATCAGTGAGTCGAAGTCTGTCACTGAAGCTTTCTTT,CAISESKSVTEAFF,TRBJ1-1,-,TRBV10-3,-,14
TGCGCCAGCAGAAGACTAGCGGGAGGCCAAGAGACCCAGTACTTC,CASRRLAGGQETQYF,TRBJ2-5,TRBD2,TRBV5-1,-,15